The 19 T cell receptor beta chains in this list originate from one sample, sequenced in a study of shared clonotypes between healthy human individuals. Here immunoSEQ multiplex PCR was the method, and the copy in TCRdb shows in-frame clones only, minus some. The sample has over a million clones; around 76% are singletons. Sequenced material: memory CD4+ T cells sorted from blood. Subset specified: CD45RA-negative fraction. The receptor set was obtained from a man in his late teens or twenties in good health.

As to this clone: With a much larger clone just one base away, this may be a read error. The gene calls are TRBV7-2 and TRBJ1-1; maybe TRBD1 (6 bases). The CDR3 consists of 13 residues. The V and J ends lost 5 bases and 1 base respectively, with 8 bases between them. Germline CDR1 is SGHTA and CDR2 is FQGNSA. The CDR3 DNA reads TGTGCCAGCAGCCCGACAGGGAACACTGAAGCTTTCTTT. The encoded protein is CASSPTGNTEAFF.

The V gene is TRBV7-2, the J gene TRBJ1-2; perhaps TRBD1 as D (5 bases). The CDR3 has 14 residues. Germline V lookup: CDR1 SGHTA, CDR2 FQGNSA. Trimming took 5 bases from V and 4 from J, leaving 14 bases between them. The chain's CDR3 is CASSLRAAAYGYTF. CDR3 bases: TGTGCCAGCAGCCTCAGGGCTGCGGCCTATGGCTACACCTTC.

The chain employs TRBV11-2 and TRBJ2-5, with 8 bases lining up with TRBD2. The CDR3 runs 16 residues. Losses at the gene ends were 4 bases for V and 1 base for J; bases not matched to a gene: 8. CDR1 is SGHAT, CDR2 FQNNGV, per germline. CDR3 sequence: CASSSLGLAGQETQYF. In DNA, the CDR3 is TGTGCCAGCAGCTCCTTGGGCCTAGCGGGCCAAGAGACCCAGTACTTC. Variable domain in full (rest from reference TRBV11-2 and TRBJ2-5): EAGVAQSPRYKIIEKRQSVAFWCNPISGHATLYWYQQILGQGPKLLIQFQNNGVVDDSQLPKDRFSAERLKGVDSTLKIQPAKLEDSAVYLCASSSLGLAGQETQYFGPGTRLLVL.

This clone was found once. Additional DNA sequences in this sample encode the identical CDR3. The gene calls are TRBV20-1 and TRBJ2-7, with D unresolved. The CDR3 loop spans 10 amino acids. V lost 2 bases to trimming and J lost 4 bases, with 3 bases between them. In germline, CDR1 is DFQATT, CDR2 SNEGSKA (reference sequence). DNA of the CDR3: TGCAGTGCTAGATCGTACGAGCAGTACTTC. This translates into CSARSYEQYF.

The chain joins TRBV6-5 to TRBJ1-1; D is unresolved. CDR3 length: 15 residues. Germline V gene sequence: CDR1 MNHEY, CDR2 SVGAGI. V lost 0 bases, J lost 4 bases, and 12 bases lay in between. CDR3 sequence: CASSYSAGGSTEAFF. The CDR3, as DNA: TGTGCCAGCAGTTACTCGGCCGGTGGGTCCACTGAAGCTTTCTTT.

The rearrangement links TRBV18 to TRBJ1-2, with a tentative D call TRBD1 (5 bases). V shed 2 bases and J shed 3 bases, with 10 bases lying between them. The CDR3 runs 14 residues. Per germline, CDR1 KGHSH and CDR2 LQKENI. The CDR3 coding sequence is TGTGCCAGCTCACCAGAGGGGTTACACTATGGCTACACCTTC. This codes for CASSPEGLHYGYTF.

The chain has TRBV6-1 and TRBJ2-2; maybe TRBD2 (5 bases). The CDR3 sequence is 13 residues long. In germline, CDR1 is MNHNS, CDR2 SASEGT. V lost 3 bases, J lost 4 bases, and 6 bases lay in between. The CDR3 reads CASSESGTGELFF. The CDR3 DNA sequence: TGTGCCAGCAGTGAGAGCGGCACCGGGGAGCTGTTTTTT.

This clone was recorded a few times. Different DNA sequences within this sample yield the same CDR3. The V and J genes are TRBV9 and TRBJ2-3; possibly TRBD1 for D (6 bases). The CDR3 runs to 15 residues. V was clipped by 0 bases and J by 2 bases, with 10 bases between them. Per the germline V gene, CDR1 is SGDLS and CDR2 is YYNGEE. CDR3 nucleotides: TGTGCCAGCAGCGTAGTGAGGGGGTCCACAGATACGCAGTATTTT. Translated: CASSVVRGSTDTQYF.

The chain uses TRBV11-2 and TRBJ1-2; D unresolved. CDR3 size: 16 residues. The V gene lost 3 bases and the J gene lost 2 bases, with 16 bases spanning the gap. Germline V gene lookup returns CDR1 SGHAT and CDR2 FQNNGV. The CDR3, as DNA: TGTGCCAGCAGCTTCTCGTTGGGAACCTTAAACTATGGCTACACCTTC. Translating it yields CASSFSLGTLNYGYTF.

This chain links TRBV19 with TRBJ1-2, with 7 bases that match TRBD1. The CDR3 length is 17 residues. The V gene end was trimmed by 10 bases and the J gene end by 0 bases; junction bases not matched to a gene: 17. Germline V CDR1 and CDR2: LNHDA, SQIVND (reference sequence). In nucleotides, the CDR3 is TGTGCCACCAAGACCGGGACAGCCTTCACAGCTAACTATGGCTACACCTTC. Translated, it gives CATKTGTAFTANYGYTF.

V usage is TRBV18 and J usage is TRBJ2-1; 7 bases agree with TRBD1. Per the germline V gene, CDR1 is KGHSH and CDR2 is LQKENI. Trimming cost V 4 bases and J 8 bases; bases outside gene matches: 5. The CDR3 spans 13 residues. The CDR3: CASSQTGLDEQFF. The CDR3, as DNA: TGTGCCAGCTCACAGACAGGGCTGGATGAGCAGTTCTTC.

This clone was observed at least ten times. The chain recombines TRBV5-6 with TRBJ1-1, with a weak D call TRBD1 (6 bases). This CDR3 is built from 15 residues. Germline V lookup: CDR1 SGHDT, CDR2 YYEEEE. Trimming pared 4 bases from V and 6 bases from J, leaving 19 bases between. In DNA, the CDR3 is TGTGCCAGCAGCCTGACTTCAAGGGGGAATGCTGAAGCTTTCTTT. The encoded protein is CASSLTSRGNAEAFF.

V and J are TRBV15 and TRBJ2-1; TRBD2 matches at 12 bases. Trimming at V came to 1 base and at J to 6 bases, leaving 4 bases not matched to a gene. CDR1 is LNHNV and CDR2 is YYDKDF in the germline V gene (reference sequence). The CDR3 consists of 16 residues. CDR3 loop: CATSRGSTSGSNEQFF. The CDR3, as DNA: TGTGCCACCAGCAGAGGTTCGACTAGCGGGAGCAATGAGCAGTTCTTC.

This chain links TRBV2 with TRBJ2-1; 7 positions agree with TRBD2. V lost 6 bases, J lost 0 bases, and 2 bases stayed unmatched. Germline V gene sequence: CDR1 SNHLY, CDR2 FYNNEI. The CDR3 is made up of 14 amino acids. The CDR3 sequence is CASRGLISYNEQFF. The CDR3 coding sequence is TGTGCCAGCAGGGGACTAATCTCCTACAATGAGCAGTTCTTC.

A remark on this clone: The same CDR3 also results from other DNA sequences found in this sample. The chain employs TRBV30 and TRBJ1-5, with D maybe TRBD1 (5 bases). V lost 1 base, J lost 7 bases, and 8 bases lay in between. The germline gives CDR1 GTSNPN, CDR2 SVGIG (reference sequence). This CDR3 has 12 residues. The CDR3 DNA is TGTGCCTGGAGTGACCGGGGGCAGCCCCAGCATTTT. The encoded protein is CAWSDRGQPQHF.

V gene TRBV6-1 combines with J gene TRBJ2-3; D is possibly TRBD2 (6 bases). Between the trimmed V and J ends, which lost 0 bases and 4 bases, there was a span of 11 bases. Germline CDR1 is MNHNS and CDR2 is SASEGT. The CDR3 consists of 15 residues. CDR3 in DNA: TGTGCCAGCAGTGAAGCCGGGCGGGATCCAGATACGCAGTATTTT. Protein: CASSEAGRDPDTQYF.

This clone is a singleton in its sample. The chain recombines TRBV13 with TRBJ2-5; D might be TRBD1 (7 bases). Per germline, CDR1 PRHDT and CDR2 FYEKMQ (reference sequence). Trimming shortened V by 5 bases and J by 2 bases, and 9 bases separated the two germline ends. CDR3 length: 13 residues. The CDR3 is CASSAGQQETQYF. The CDR3, as DNA: TGTGCCAGCAGCGCGGGACAGCAAGAGACCCAGTACTTC. The entire variable domain, with the rest obtained from reference TRBV13 and TRBJ2-5, is as follows: AAGVIQSPRHLIKEKRETATLKCYPIPRHDTVYWYQQGPGQDPQFLISFYEKMQSDKGSIPDRFSAQQFSDYHSELNMSSLELGDSALYFCASSAGQQETQYFGPGTRLLVL.

V and J are TRBV2 and TRBJ2-3; the D call may be TRBD1 or TRBD2 (6 bases each). The CDR3 is 18 amino acids. The V and J ends lost 5 bases and 10 bases respectively, with 31 bases between them. Germline V gives CDR1 SNHLY, CDR2 FYNNEI. The CDR3 here is CASSSGGGIGTVPLPQYF. CDR3 sequence (DNA): TGTGCCAGCAGTTCTGGGGGCGGCATCGGGACTGTCCCACTCCCGCAGTATTTT.

This clone was seen only once. The chain employs TRBV19 and TRBJ1-2; 11 nucleotides agree with TRBD1. The CDR3 totals 15 residues. V was pared by 6 bases and J by 6 bases, with 9 bases of the junction left unmatched. Germline-derived CDR1 and CDR2 are LNHDA and SQIVND (reference sequence). CDR3 residues: CASRYRTGGANGYTF. In nucleotides, the CDR3 is TGTGCCAGTAGATATAGGACAGGGGGCGCGAATGGCTACACCTTC.